This T cell receptor (beta chain) was documented in a study of CXCR3-negative and CXCR3-positive naive CD8 T cells. Study in general: Per library, roughly 1.4 +/- 0.3 million reads; 130 million to 150 million TRB reads overall. General study results and limits: CXCR3-positive naive cells had more hydrophobic TRB CDR3s than CXCR3-negative naive cells. Diversity ran similarly high across both naive subsets but far lower in memory CD8+ cells. Similar levels of surface CD5 were seen between naive subsets; TCR strength was inferred from TRB CDR3 properties.

A remark on this clonotype: Its specificity is unknown.

The naive CD8+ gate required CD45RO-CCR7+CD27+CD95- phenotype. UMI-labeled 5' RACE TRB cDNA libraries were prepared from the cells. TCRdb re-analyzed the 5' RACE reads; it lists each CDR3 protein once, without DNA. The data include some 150,000 distinct CDR3 sequences; the top ten clones carry 0.25% to 0.3%. The material sequenced was naive CXCR3+ CD8+ T cells from blood. This sample's subset: CD45RO-CCR7+CD27+CD95- naive CD8+ T cells expressing CXCR3 (TNR3+). The TCR originated in a human donor in good health. Some clones in this sample may be carry-over from other donors' samples.

This chain's CDR3 is CSARDREKTSYEQYF. The V and J genes are TRBV20-1 and TRBJ2-7; TCRdb picks TRBD2, but there is no DNA to check that call. This CDR3 has 15 amino acids. The germline V gene encodes CDR1 DFQATT and CDR2 SNEGSKA (reference sequence).